The 28 T cell receptor beta chains presented below share a single source sample, sequenced in a study of shared clonotypes between healthy human individuals. The assay was immunoSEQ multiplex PCR, and TCRdb's table has in-frame clones only and misses some. The table records roughly 500,000 clones, about four fifths of them present only once. Sequences were obtained from PBMCs. All receptors come from a woman aged 35 to 49 in good health. Some clones in this sample may be carry-over from other donors' samples.

The rearrangement links TRBV15 to TRBJ2-3; 9 bases are shared with TRBD2. J lost 3 bases, V lost 1 base, and 8 bases had no gene match. The germline CDR1 and CDR2 sequences are LNHNV and YYDKDF (reference sequence). The length of the CDR3 is 17 residues. The CDR3 spells CATSRGNAGGPTDTQYF. The CDR3 nucleotides are TGTGCCACCAGCAGAGGGAATGCGGGAGGGCCGACAGATACGCAGTATTTT.

The CDR3 region is CASSMAGTGGNEQYF. CDR3 DNA sequence: TGTGCCAGCAGTATGGCCGGGACAGGGGGAAACGAGCAGTACTTC. The chain is built from TRBV28 and TRBJ2-7, with 11 bases lining up with TRBD1. V dropped 5 bases and J dropped 5; count of bases not matched to a gene: 8. The CDR3 runs 15 residues. Germline CDR1 is MDHEN and CDR2 is SYDVKM.

This clone appeared a single time. The rearrangement links TRBV7-2 to TRBJ2-7; the match to TRBD2 covers 10 bases. This CDR3 comprises 17 residues. Germline CDR1 is SGHTA and CDR2 is FQGNSA. V shed 5 bases, J shed 7 bases, and the junction held 17 bases outside the gene matches. The CDR3 nucleotides are TGTGCCAGCAGCCCGGACAGGACTAGCGGACTGATGGGGGAGCAGTACTTC. As protein: CASSPDRTSGLMGEQYF.

The chain links TRBV6-5 to TRBJ1-1; TRBD1 is a possible D gene (6 bases). Looked up from germline, CDR1 is MNHEY and CDR2 is SVGAGI. This CDR3 region has 13 residues. Trimming removed 3 bases at V and 6 bases at J, with 11 bases between. The CDR3 protein is CASSYRGNAEAFF. CDR3 sequence (DNA): TGTGCCAGCAGTTATAGGGGGAATGCTGAAGCTTTCTTT.

The chain has TRBV18 and TRBJ2-7, with 7 positions matching TRBD1. Germline loops: CDR1 KGHSH, CDR2 LQKENI. Trimming removed 2 bases from V and 3 bases from J; junction bases left unmatched: 4. The CDR3 is made up of 14 amino acids. The CDR3 is CASSPSAGGYEQYF. The DNA for the CDR3 is TGTGCCAGCTCACCATCCGCAGGGGGCTACGAGCAGTACTTC.

In this sample, this clone turned up many times. The V gene is TRBV29-1, the J gene TRBJ1-6; a possible D gene is TRBD1 (5 bases). Germline CDR1 SQVTM, CDR2 ANQGSEA. This CDR3 is built from 13 residues. Trimming took 6 bases from V and 8 from J, leaving 14 bases between them. CDR3 in amino acids: CSVLPRDDSPLHF. The CDR3 DNA sequence: TGCAGCGTCCTACCAAGGGACGATTCACCCCTCCACTTT.

The sample holds a few counts of this clone. The gene calls are TRBV30 and TRBJ1-4; D is perhaps TRBD1 (5 bases). Germline V gene lookup returns CDR1 GTSNPN and CDR2 SVGIG (reference sequence). The CDR3 has 13 residues. V shed 0 bases and J shed 7 bases, with 9 bases lying between them. The CDR3, as DNA: TGTGCCTGGAGTGTAGGTGGGGCTGAAAAACTGTTTTTT. Protein sequence: CAWSVGGAEKLFF.

The chain recombines TRBV5-1 with TRBJ2-1; 7 bases fit TRBD2. The CDR3 is 14 amino acids. Germline V gene sequence: CDR1 SGHRS, CDR2 YFSETQ. V lost 4 bases, J lost 8 bases, and 9 bases stayed unmatched. CDR3 sequence: CASSPSGERHEQFF. In DNA form, the CDR3 reads TGCGCCAGCAGCCCCAGCGGGGAGAGGCATGAGCAGTTCTTC.

The gene calls are TRBV30 and TRBJ1-2; 9 positions match TRBD1. Germline loops: CDR1 GTSNPN, CDR2 SVGIG (reference sequence). The CDR3 extends over 12 amino acids. The V and J ends lost 2 bases and 8 bases, in that order; junction bases with no gene match: 3. CDR3 sequence reads: CAWSSTGGGYTF. CDR3 DNA: TGTGCCTGGAGTTCGACAGGGGGGGGCTACACCTTC.

The rearrangement uses TRBV5-8 and TRBJ1-5; 9 positions agree with TRBD1. V lost 4 bases to trimming and J lost 5 bases; unmatched junction nucleotides: 4. The CDR3 consists of 14 residues. Germline assignment: CDR1 SGHTS and CDR2 YDEGEE. The CDR3 region is CASSKGQGHQPQHF. Written as DNA, the CDR3 is TGTGCCAGCAGCAAGGGACAGGGTCATCAGCCCCAGCATTTT. The full variable domain, in which reference TRBV5-8 and TRBJ1-5 provide the parts outside the CDR3, is EAGVTQSPTHLIKTRGQQATLRCSPISGHTSVYWYQQALGLGLQFLLWYDEGEERNRGNFPPRFSGRQFPNYSSELNVNALELEDSALYLCASSKGQGHQPQHFGDGTRLSIL.

The chain recombines TRBV6-5 with TRBJ2-1; 9 bases line up with TRBD1. The length of the CDR3 is 15 residues. V lost 0 bases and J lost 7; bases outside the gene matches: 4. Germline-derived CDR1 and CDR2 are MNHEY and SVGAGI. The CDR3 region is CASSYSGTGFNEQFF. The CDR3 bases are TGTGCCAGCAGTTACTCCGGGACAGGGTTTAATGAGCAGTTCTTC.

The chain has TRBV28 and TRBJ2-2; D remains unclear. The CDR3 is made up of 13 amino acids. V lost 4 bases and J 8 bases, leaving 11 bases between the germline ends. Per the germline V gene, CDR1 is MDHEN and CDR2 is SYDVKM. CDR3 nucleotide sequence: TGTGCCAGCAGTTGGGCCGGGCTGGGGGAGCTGTTTTTT. Amino acid sequence: CASSWAGLGELFF.

Here the CDR3 reads CSVEIAGGNTQYF. The DNA of the CDR3 is TGCAGCGTTGAAATAGCGGGAGGAAATACGCAGTATTTT. This chain links TRBV29-1 with TRBJ2-3; the match to TRBD2 covers 10 bases. Unmatched junction bases numbered 3, after V lost 2 bases and J lost 7 bases. The V gene's germline CDR1 is SQVTM and CDR2 ANQGSEA. The CDR3 is made up of 13 amino acids.

In its sample, this clone was seen a few times. The genes are TRBV5-6 and TRBJ1-1; D remains unclear. V gave up 4 bases and J gave up 1 base, with 8 bases separating them. Germline V gene data show CDR1 as SGHDT and CDR2 as YYEEEE. The CDR3 is 13 amino acids. This CDR3 reads CASSRLENTEAFF. The CDR3 bases are TGTGCCAGCAGCCGCCTGGAGAACACTGAAGCTTTCTTT.

The rearrangement uses TRBV29-1 and TRBJ1-1; maybe TRBD1 (6 bases). CDR1 SQVTM and CDR2 ANQGSEA come from the germline V gene. Between the trimmed V and J ends, which lost 4 bases and 1 base, there was a span of 7 bases. CDR3 length equals 12 residues. CDR3 DNA: TGCAGCGTTGGCAGGGGGAACACTGAAGCTTTCTTT. Protein product: CSVGRGNTEAFF. The full variable domain, rest sourced from reference TRBV29-1 and TRBJ1-1, is SAVISQKPSRDICQRGTSLTIQCQVDSQVTMMFWYRQQPGQSLTLIATANQGSEATYESGFVIDKFPISRPNLTFSTLTVSNMSPEDSSIYLCSVGRGNTEAFFGQGTRLTVV.

The gene calls are TRBV7-6 and TRBJ2-3; 11 nucleotides align to TRBD2. V was clipped by 5 bases and J by 4 bases; unmatched bases: 8. The CDR3 is made up of 16 amino acids. Per germline, CDR1 SGHVS and CDR2 FNYEAQ. The CDR3 loop reads CASSLPLAGGADTQYF. The CDR3 nucleotides read TGTGCCAGCAGCCTGCCTCTAGCGGGAGGCGCAGATACGCAGTATTTT.

This clone was found many times. The CDR3 protein is CASSEGDYYEQYF. CDR3 nucleotides: TGTGCCAGCAGTGAAGGGGACTACTACGAGCAGTACTTC. This chain uses TRBV6-1 with TRBJ2-7; 7 positions match TRBD2. CDR1 and CDR2 (germline): MNHNS, SASEGT. The CDR3 is 13 amino acids. Trimming at V came to 1 base and at J to 3 bases, leaving 0 bases not matched to a gene.

This chain joins TRBV11-2 and TRBJ2-1; D gene unclear. The V gene lost 2 bases and the J gene lost 8 bases, with 7 bases spanning the gap. The CDR3 loop spans 12 amino acids. Germline assignment: CDR1 SGHAT and CDR2 FQNNGV. The CDR3: CASSLTSYEQFF. The DNA of the CDR3 is TGTGCCAGCAGCTTAACAAGCTATGAGCAGTTCTTC.

The chain carries TRBV2 and TRBJ2-2; D unclear. CDR3 length: 12 residues. CDR1 is SNHLY, CDR2 FYNNEI, per germline. Trimming removed 7 bases from V and 5 bases from J, with 8 bases in between. CDR3 in amino acids: CASKEETGELFF. CDR3 bases: TGTGCCAGCAAGGAAGAGACCGGGGAGCTGTTTTTT.

CDR3 protein: CATSRGWGSTTEQYF. As DNA, the CDR3 is TGTGCCACCAGCAGAGGATGGGGCTCGACCACCGAGCAGTACTTC. This chain joins TRBV15 and TRBJ2-7; tentative D call: TRBD1 (5 bases). The CDR3 runs 15 residues. Trimming shortened V by 1 base and J by 6 bases, and 16 bases separated the two germline ends. CDR1 and CDR2 from the germline V gene are LNHNV and YYDKDF (reference sequence).

The V and J genes are TRBV2 and TRBJ2-7; 10 positions match TRBD1. J was trimmed by 6 bases and V by 7 bases; bases with no gene match: 9. CDR3 length: 14 amino acids. Germline lookup yields CDR1 SNHLY and CDR2 FYNNEI. DNA for the CDR3: TGTGCCAGCACTTCGACAGGGGGCTCCGGCGAGCAGTACTTC. This translates into CASTSTGGSGEQYF.

This clone was recorded at least ten times. At the DNA level, this CDR3 is encoded by other sequences in the same sample as well. The V gene is TRBV19, the J gene TRBJ1-2; 7 bases fit TRBD1. The CDR3 is 16 residues long. Unmatched junction bases numbered 12, after V lost 6 bases and J lost 2 bases. Germline lookup yields CDR1 LNHDA and CDR2 SQIVND (reference sequence). In DNA, the CDR3 is TGTGCCAGTAGGCCTGTGCGGGACAGAGACAACTATGGCTACACCTTC. It translates to CASRPVRDRDNYGYTF.

This sequence joins TRBV5-6 and TRBJ2-1; TRBD2 matches 9 bases. With 4 bases clipped from V and 4 bases from J, the junction kept 6 bases outside the gene matches. Germline CDR1 SGHDT, CDR2 YYEEEE. CDR3 length equals 15 residues. The CDR3 sequence: CASSPPSGEYNEQFF. In nucleotides, the CDR3 is TGTGCCAGCAGCCCTCCTAGCGGGGAATACAATGAGCAGTTCTTC.

As concerns this clone: This sample includes further DNA sequences coding for the same CDR3. The rearrangement uses TRBV20-1 and TRBJ1-1; TRBD1 is a possible D gene (5 bases). This CDR3 comprises 8 residues. In germline, CDR1 is DFQATT, CDR2 SNEGSKA (reference sequence). The V end was cut by 6 bases, the J end by 10 bases, with 6 bases between. The CDR3 DNA follows: TGCAGTGCGGGGGGAGCTTTCTTT. Protein: CSAGGAFF.

The chain couples TRBV28 to TRBJ1-1; no clear D gene. CDR1 MDHEN and CDR2 SYDVKM come from the germline V gene. The CDR3 length is 12 residues. V was cut by 2 bases and J by 7 bases, with 8 bases left in between. For the CDR3, the DNA is TGTGCCAGCAGTTTAAACCGAGGTGAAGCTTTCTTT. Its translation: CASSLNRGEAFF.

The rearrangement uses TRBV4-2 and TRBJ2-6; a possible D gene is TRBD1 (6 bases). In germline, CDR1 is LGHNA, CDR2 YNFKEQ. This CDR3 has 17 residues. V was trimmed by 8 bases and J by 0 bases, leaving 17 bases between them. CDR3 bases: TGTGCCAGCTGTGGGGACACTACAACCTCTGGGGCCAACGTCCTGACTTTC. Translated, it gives CASCGDTTTSGANVLTF.

The chain has TRBV7-6 and TRBJ2-7, with TRBD1 matching over 7 bases. The CDR3 loop spans 14 amino acids. Germline loops: CDR1 SGHVS, CDR2 FNYEAQ. The junction had 6 bases not matched to a gene; V was cut back by 5 bases and J by 2 bases. CDR3 DNA: TGTGCCAGCAGCACTCCGGGACAGCCCTACGAGCAGTACTTC. Translated, it gives CASSTPGQPYEQYF.

This sequence joins TRBV10-3 and TRBJ2-1; D possibly corresponds to TRBD2 (5 bases). V was pared by 4 bases and J by 0 bases, with 10 bases between. The germline CDR1 and CDR2 sequences are ENHRY and SYGVKD. The CDR3 extends over 15 amino acids. Here the CDR3 DNA reads TGTGCCATCAGTGGGACTGGGAGCTCCTACAATGAGCAGTTCTTC. It codes for CAISGTGSSYNEQFF.